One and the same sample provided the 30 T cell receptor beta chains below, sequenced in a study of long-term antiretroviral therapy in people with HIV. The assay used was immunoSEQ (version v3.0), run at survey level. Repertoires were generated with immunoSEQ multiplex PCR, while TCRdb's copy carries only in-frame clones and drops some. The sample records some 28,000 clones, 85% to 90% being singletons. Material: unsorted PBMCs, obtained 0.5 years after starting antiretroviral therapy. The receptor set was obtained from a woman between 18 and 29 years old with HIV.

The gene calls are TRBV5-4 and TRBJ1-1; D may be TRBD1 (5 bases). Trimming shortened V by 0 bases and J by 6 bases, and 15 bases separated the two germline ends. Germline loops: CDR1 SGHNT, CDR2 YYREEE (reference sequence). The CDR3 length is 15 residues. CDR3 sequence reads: CASSLAVSGNAEAFF. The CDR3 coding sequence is TGTGCCAGCAGCTTGGCCGTATCAGGGAATGCTGAAGCTTTCTTT.

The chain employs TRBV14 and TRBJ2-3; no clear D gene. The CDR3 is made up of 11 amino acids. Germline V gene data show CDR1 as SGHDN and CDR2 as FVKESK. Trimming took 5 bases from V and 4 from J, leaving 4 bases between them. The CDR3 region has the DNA TGTGCCAGCAGCGAGGCAGATACGCAGTATTTT. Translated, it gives CASSEADTQYF.

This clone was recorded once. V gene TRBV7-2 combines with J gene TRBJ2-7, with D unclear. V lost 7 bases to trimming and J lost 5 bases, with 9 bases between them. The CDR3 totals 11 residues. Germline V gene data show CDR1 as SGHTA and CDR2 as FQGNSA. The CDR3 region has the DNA TGTGCCAGCAAGGAAGGAAACGAGCAGTACTTC. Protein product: CASKEGNEQYF. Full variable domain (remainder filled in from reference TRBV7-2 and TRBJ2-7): GAGVSQSPSNKVTEKGKDVELRCDPISGHTALYWYRQSLGQGLEFLIYFQGNSAPDKSGLPSDRFSAERTGGSVSTLTIQRTQQEDSAVYLCASKEGNEQYFGPGTRLTVT.

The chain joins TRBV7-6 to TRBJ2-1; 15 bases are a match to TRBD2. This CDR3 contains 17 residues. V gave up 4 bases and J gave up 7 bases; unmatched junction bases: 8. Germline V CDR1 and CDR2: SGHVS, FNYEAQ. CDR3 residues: CASSWTSGRARENEQFF. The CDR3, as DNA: TGTGCCAGCAGCTGGACTAGCGGGAGGGCCCGGGAGAATGAGCAGTTCTTC. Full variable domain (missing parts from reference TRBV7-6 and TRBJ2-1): GAGVSQSPRYKVTKRGQDVALRCDPISGHVSLYWYRQALGQGPEFLTYFNYEAQQDKSGLPNDRFSAERPEGSISTLTIQRTEQRDSAMYRCASSWTSGRARENEQFFGPGTRLTVL.

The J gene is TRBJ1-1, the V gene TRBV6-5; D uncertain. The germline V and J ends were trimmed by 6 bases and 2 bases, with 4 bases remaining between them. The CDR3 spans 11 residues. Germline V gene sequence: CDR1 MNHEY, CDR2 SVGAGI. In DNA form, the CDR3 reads TGTGCCAGCAGCTCCAACACTGAAGCTTTCTTT. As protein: CASSSNTEAFF.

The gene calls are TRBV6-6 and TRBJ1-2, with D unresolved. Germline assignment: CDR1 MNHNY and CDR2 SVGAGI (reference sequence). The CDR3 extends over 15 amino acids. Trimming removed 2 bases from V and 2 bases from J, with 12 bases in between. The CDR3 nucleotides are TGTGCCAGCAGTTACGGCCTTTACTCCAACTATGGCTACACCTTC. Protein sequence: CASSYGLYSNYGYTF.

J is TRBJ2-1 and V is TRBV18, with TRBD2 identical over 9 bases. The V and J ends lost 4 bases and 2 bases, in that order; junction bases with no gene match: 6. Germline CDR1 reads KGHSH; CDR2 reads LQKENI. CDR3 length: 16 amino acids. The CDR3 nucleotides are TGTGCCAGCTCACGGCCTTTAGCGGGAGCCTACAATGAGCAGTTCTTC. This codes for CASSRPLAGAYNEQFF.

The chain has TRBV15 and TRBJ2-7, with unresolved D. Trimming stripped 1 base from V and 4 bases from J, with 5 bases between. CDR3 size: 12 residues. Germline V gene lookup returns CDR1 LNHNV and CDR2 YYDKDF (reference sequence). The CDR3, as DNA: TGTGCCACCAGCAGAGGAGGATACGAGCAGTACTTC. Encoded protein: CATSRGGYEQYF.

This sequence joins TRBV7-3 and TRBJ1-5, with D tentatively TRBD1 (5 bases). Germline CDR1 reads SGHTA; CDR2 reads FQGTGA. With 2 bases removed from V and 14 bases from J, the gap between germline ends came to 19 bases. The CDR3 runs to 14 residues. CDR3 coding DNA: TGTGCCAGCAGCTTATCCCACCTCAGGGTCCCCGAGCATTTT. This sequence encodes CASSLSHLRVPEHF.

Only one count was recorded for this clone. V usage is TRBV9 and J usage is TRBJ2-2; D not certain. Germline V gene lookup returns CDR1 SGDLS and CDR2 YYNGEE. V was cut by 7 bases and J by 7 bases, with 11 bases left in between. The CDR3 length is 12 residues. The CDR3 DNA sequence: TGTGCCAGCCGCCAAGGAGTCGGGGAGCTGTTTTTT. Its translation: CASRQGVGELFF.

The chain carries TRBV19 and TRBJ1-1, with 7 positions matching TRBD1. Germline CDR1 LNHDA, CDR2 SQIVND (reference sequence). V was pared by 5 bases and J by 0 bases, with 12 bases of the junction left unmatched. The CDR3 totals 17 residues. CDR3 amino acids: CASSVEGARFMNTEAFF. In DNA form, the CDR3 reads TGTGCCAGTAGTGTTGAGGGGGCGCGGTTCATGAACACTGAAGCTTTCTTT.

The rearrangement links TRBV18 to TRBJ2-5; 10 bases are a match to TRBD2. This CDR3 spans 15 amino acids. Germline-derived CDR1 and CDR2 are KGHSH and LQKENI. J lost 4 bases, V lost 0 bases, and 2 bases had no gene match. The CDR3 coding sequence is TGTGCCAGCTCACCACCGAGGACTAGCGGAGAGACCCAGTACTTC. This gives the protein CASSPPRTSGETQYF.

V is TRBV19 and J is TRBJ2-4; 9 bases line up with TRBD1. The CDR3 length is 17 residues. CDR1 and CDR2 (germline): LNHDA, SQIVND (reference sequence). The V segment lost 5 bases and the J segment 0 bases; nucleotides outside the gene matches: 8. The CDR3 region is CASSWSQGAIAKNIQYF. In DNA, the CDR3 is TGTGCCAGTAGTTGGTCACAGGGGGCTATAGCCAAAAACATTCAGTACTTC. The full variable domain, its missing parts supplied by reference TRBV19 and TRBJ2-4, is DGGITQSPKYLFRKEGQNVTLSCEQNLNHDAMYWYRQDPGQGLRLIYYSQIVNDFQKGDIAEGYSVSREKKESFPLTVTSAQKNPTAFYLCASSWSQGAIAKNIQYFGAGTRLSVL.

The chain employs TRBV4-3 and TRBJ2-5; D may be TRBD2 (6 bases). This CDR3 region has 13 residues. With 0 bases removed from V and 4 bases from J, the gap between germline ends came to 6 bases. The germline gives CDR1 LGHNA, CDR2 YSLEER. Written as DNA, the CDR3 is TGCGCCAGCAGCCAAGAGGGGGGAGAGACCCAGTACTTC. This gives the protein CASSQEGGETQYF.

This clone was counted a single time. CDR3 protein: CATSDRGNEQFF. CDR3 nucleotide sequence: TGTGCCACCTCGGACAGGGGAAATGAGCAGTTCTTC. V gene TRBV27 combines with J gene TRBJ2-1, with 9 bases lining up with TRBD1. This CDR3 has 12 residues. CDR1 MNHEY and CDR2 SMNVEV come from the germline V gene (reference sequence). After removal of 10 bases from V and 7 bases from J, the junction contained 5 bases not matched to a gene.

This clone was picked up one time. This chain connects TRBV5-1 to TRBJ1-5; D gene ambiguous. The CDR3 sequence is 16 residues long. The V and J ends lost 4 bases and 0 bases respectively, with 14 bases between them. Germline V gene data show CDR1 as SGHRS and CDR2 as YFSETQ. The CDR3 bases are TGCGCCAGCAGCCTAGACGGCTACCATAGCAATCAGCCCCAGCATTTT. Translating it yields CASSLDGYHSNQPQHF.

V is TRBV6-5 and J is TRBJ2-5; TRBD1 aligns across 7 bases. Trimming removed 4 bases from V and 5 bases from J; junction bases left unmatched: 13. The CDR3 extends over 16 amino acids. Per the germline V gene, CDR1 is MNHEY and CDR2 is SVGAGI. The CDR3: CASSFRDSLNWETQYF. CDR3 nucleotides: TGTGCCAGCAGTTTTAGGGACAGTCTCAACTGGGAGACCCAGTACTTC.

DNA for the CDR3: TGCGCCAGCAGCTTGGAAGGGACAGGAAGAGAAGCTTTCTTT. Protein: CASSLEGTGREAFF. The genes are TRBV5-1 and TRBJ1-1; 8 bases map to TRBD1. V trimming: 0 bases; J trimming: 8 bases; junction bases outside the gene matches: 6. The CDR3 is 14 residues long. Looked up from germline, CDR1 is SGHRS and CDR2 is YFSETQ.

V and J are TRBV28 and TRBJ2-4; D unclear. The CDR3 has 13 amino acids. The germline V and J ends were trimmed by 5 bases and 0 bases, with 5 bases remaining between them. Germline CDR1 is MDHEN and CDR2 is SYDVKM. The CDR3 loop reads CASSTEAKNIQYF. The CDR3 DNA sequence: TGTGCCAGCAGTACAGAAGCCAAAAACATTCAGTACTTC.

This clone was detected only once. CDR3 sequence reads: CASGVADFSTDTQYF. For the CDR3, the DNA is TGTGCCAGCGGAGTGGCGGATTTTAGCACAGATACGCAGTATTTT. This rearrangement joins TRBV25-1 to TRBJ2-3; D is unclear. The CDR3 is 15 residues long. The V gene's germline CDR1 is MGHDK and CDR2 SYGVNS. V shed 8 bases and J shed 0 bases, with 15 bases lying between them.

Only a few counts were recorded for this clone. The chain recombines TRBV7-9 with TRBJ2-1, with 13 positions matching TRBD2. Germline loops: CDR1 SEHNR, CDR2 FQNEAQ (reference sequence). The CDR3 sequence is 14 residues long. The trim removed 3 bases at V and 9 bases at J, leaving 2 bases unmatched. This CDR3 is CASSFTSGRAEQFF. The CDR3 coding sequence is TGTGCCAGCAGCTTTACTAGCGGGAGGGCTGAGCAGTTCTTC.

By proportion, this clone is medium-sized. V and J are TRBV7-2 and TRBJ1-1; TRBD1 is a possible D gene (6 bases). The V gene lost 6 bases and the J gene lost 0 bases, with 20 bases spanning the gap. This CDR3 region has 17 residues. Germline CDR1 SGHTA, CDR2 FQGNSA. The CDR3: CASSLQGWKVLNTEAFF. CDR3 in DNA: TGTGCCAGCAGTTTACAGGGATGGAAGGTGCTGAACACTGAAGCTTTCTTT.

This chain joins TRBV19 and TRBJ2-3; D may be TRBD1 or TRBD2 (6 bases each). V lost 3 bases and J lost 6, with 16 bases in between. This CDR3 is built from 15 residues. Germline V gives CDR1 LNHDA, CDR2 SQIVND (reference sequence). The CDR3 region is CASSMSGASTDTQYF. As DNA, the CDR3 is TGTGCCAGTAGTATGTCGGGGGCGTCCACGGATACGCAGTATTTT.

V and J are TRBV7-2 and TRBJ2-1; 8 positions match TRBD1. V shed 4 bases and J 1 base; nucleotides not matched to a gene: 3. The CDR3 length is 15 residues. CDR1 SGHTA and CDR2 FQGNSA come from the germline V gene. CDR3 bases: TGTGCCAGCAGCTCGGACAGGGTGTCCTACAATGAGCAGTTCTTC. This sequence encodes CASSSDRVSYNEQFF.

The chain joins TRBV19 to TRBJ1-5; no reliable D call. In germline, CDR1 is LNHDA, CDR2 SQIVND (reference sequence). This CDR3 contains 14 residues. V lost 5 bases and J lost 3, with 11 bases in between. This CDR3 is CASSLTPINQPQHF. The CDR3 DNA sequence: TGTGCCAGTAGTCTGACACCTATCAATCAGCCCCAGCATTTT.

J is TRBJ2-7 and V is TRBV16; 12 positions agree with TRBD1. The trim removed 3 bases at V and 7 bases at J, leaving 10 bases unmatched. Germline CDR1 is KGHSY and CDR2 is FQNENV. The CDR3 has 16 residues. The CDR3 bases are TGTGCCAGCAGCCACCAGGGGACAGGGGGCGCGTGGGAGCAGTACTTC. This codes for CASSHQGTGGAWEQYF. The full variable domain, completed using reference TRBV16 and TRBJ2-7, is GEEVAQTPKHLVRGEGQKAKLYCAPIKGHSYVFWYQQVLKNEFKFLISFQNENVFDETGMPKERFSAKCLPNSPCSLEIQATKLEDSAVYFCASSHQGTGGAWEQYFGPGTRLTVT.

The chain's CDR3 is CASSYSPSSGEQFF. The CDR3 nucleotides read TGTGCCAGCAGTTACTCCCCTAGCTCGGGTGAGCAGTTCTTC. The chain employs TRBV6-5 and TRBJ2-1; D is possibly TRBD2 (5 bases). V was cut by 0 bases and J by 9 bases, with 12 bases left in between. This CDR3 spans 14 amino acids. CDR1 MNHEY and CDR2 SVGAGI come from the germline V gene.

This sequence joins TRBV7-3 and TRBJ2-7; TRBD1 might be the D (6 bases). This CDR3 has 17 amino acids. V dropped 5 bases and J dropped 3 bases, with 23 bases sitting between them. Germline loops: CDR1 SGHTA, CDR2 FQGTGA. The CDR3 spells CASSPRYGKGHGYEQYF. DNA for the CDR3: TGTGCCAGCAGCCCAAGGTACGGAAAGGGACATGGCTACGAGCAGTACTTC.

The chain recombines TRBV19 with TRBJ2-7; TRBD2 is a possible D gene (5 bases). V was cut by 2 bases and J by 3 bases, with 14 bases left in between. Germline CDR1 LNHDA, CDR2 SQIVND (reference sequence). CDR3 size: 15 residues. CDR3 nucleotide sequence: TGTGCCAGTAGTATACGAAGAGCGGAGTACTACGAGCAGTACTTC. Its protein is CASSIRRAEYYEQYF.

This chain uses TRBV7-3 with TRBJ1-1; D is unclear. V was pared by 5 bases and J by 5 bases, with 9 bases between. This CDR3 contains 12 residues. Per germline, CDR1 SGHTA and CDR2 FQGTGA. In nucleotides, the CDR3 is TGTGCCAGCAGCGATACAAGGACTGAAGCTTTCTTT. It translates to CASSDTRTEAFF.